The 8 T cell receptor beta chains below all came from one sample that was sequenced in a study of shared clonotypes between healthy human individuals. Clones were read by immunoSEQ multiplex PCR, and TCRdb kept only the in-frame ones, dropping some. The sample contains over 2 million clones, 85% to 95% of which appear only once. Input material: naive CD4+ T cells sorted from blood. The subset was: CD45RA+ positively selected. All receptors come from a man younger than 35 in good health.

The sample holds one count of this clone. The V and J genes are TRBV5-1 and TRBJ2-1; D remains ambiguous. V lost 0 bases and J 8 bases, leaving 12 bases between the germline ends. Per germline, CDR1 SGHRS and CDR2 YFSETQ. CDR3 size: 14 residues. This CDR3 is CASSLGLVNDEQFF. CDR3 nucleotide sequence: TGCGCCAGCAGCTTGGGCCTAGTGAACGATGAGCAGTTCTTC.

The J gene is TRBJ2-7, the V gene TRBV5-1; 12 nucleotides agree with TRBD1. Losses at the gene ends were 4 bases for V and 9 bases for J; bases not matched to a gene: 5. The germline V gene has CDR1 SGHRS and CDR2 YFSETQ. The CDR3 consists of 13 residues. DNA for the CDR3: TGCGCCAGCAGCCTGGGGACAGGGGGCTGGCAGTACTTC. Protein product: CASSLGTGGWQYF.

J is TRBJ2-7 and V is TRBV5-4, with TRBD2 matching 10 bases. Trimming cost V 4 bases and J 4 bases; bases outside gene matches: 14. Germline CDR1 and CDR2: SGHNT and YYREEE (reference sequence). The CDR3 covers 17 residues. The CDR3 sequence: CASSPQPSGGAHYEQYF. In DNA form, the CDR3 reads TGTGCCAGCAGCCCACAACCGAGCGGGGGGGCGCATTACGAGCAGTACTTC.

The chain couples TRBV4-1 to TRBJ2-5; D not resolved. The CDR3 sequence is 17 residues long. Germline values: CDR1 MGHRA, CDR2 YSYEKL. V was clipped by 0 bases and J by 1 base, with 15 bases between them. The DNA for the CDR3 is TGCGCCAGCAGCCAAGAGGCCTTAGGGTATTTCCAAGAGACCCAGTACTTC. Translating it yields CASSQEALGYFQETQYF.

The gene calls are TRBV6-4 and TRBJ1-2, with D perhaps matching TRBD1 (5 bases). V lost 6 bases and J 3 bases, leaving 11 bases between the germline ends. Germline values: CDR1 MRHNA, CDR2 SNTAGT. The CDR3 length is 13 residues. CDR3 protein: CASRYGADYGYTF. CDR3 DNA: TGTGCCAGCAGGTACGGGGCCGACTATGGCTACACCTTC.

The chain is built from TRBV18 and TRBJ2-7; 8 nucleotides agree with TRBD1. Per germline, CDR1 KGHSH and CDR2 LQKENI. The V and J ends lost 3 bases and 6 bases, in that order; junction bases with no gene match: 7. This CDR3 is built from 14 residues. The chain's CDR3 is CASSPLPDRGEQYF. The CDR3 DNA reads TGTGCCAGCTCACCCCTTCCAGACAGGGGCGAGCAGTACTTC. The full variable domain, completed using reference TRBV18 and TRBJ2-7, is NAGVMQNPRHLVRRRGQEARLRCSPMKGHSHVYWYRQLPEEGLKFMVYLQKENIIDESGMPKERFSAEFPKEGPSILRIQQVVRGDSAAYFCASSPLPDRGEQYFGPGTRLTVT.

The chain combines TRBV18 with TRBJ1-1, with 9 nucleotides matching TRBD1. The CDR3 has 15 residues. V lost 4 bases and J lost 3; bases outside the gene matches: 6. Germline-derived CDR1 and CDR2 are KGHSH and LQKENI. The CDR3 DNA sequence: TGTGCCAGCTCACAGCCGGGACAGGGTCACACTGAAGCTTTCTTT. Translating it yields CASSQPGQGHTEAFF.

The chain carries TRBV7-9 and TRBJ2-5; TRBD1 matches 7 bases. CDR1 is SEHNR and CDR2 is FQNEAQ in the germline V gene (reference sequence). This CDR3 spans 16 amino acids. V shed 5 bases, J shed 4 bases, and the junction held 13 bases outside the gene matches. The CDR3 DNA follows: TGTGCCAGCAGCCTACAGGGGCCGCCCACCCTAGAGACCCAGTACTTC. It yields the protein CASSLQGPPTLETQYF.